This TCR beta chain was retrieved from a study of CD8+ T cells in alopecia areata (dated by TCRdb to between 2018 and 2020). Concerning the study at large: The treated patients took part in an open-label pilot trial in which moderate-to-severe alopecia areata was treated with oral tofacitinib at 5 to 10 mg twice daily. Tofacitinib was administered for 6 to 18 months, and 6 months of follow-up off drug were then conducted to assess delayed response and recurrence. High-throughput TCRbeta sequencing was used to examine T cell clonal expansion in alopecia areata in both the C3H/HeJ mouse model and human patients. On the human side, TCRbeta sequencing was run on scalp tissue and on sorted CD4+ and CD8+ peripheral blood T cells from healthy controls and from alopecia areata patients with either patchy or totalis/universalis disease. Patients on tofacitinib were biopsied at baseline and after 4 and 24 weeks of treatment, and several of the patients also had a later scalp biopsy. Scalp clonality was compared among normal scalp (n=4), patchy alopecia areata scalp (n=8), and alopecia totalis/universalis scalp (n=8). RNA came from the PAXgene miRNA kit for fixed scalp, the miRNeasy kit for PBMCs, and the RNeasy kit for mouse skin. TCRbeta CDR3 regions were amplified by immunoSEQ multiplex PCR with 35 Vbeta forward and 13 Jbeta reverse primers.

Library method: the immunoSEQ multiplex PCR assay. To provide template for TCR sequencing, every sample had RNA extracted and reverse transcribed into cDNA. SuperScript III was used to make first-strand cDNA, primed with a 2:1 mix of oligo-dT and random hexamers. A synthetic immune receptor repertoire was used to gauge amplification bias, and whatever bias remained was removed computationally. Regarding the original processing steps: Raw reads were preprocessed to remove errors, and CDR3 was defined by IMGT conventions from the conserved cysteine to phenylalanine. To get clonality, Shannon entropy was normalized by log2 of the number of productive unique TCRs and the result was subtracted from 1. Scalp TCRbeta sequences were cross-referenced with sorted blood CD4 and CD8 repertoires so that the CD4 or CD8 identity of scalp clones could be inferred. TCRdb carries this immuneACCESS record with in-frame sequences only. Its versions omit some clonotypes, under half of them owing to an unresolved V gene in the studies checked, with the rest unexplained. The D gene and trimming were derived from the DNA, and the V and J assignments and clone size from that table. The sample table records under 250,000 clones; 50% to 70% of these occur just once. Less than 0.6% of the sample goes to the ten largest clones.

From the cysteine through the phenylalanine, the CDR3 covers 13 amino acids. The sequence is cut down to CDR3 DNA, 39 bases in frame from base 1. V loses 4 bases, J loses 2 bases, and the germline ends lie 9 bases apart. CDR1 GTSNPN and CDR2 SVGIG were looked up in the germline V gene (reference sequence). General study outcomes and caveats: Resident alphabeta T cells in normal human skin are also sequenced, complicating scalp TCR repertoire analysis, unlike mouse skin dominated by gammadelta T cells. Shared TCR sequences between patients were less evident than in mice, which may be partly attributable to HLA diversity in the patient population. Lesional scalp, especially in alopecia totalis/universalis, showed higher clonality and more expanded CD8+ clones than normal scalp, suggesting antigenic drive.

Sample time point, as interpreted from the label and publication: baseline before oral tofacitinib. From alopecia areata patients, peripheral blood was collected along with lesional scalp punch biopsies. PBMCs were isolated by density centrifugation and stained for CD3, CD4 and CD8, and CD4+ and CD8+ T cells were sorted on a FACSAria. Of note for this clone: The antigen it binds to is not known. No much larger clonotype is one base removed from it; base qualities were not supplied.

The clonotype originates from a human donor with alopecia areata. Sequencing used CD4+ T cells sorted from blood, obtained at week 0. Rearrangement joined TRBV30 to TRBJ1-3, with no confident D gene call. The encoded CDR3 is CAWNGLTGNTIYF. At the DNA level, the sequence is TGTGCCTGGAATGGTCTAACTGGAAACACCATATATTTT.